This TCR beta chain was obtained from a study of T cell repertoires in ileal Crohn's disease. Only in-frame clones appear in the TCRdb table, and some are missing; sequencing was by immunoSEQ multiplex PCR. The table shows 13,000 to 15,000 clones, with 70% to 80% occurring only once. Per germline, CDR1 MRHNA and CDR2 SNTAGT. Trimming left V 0 bases short and J 10 bases short, with 15 bases between. The CDR3 runs 14 residues. Source material: ileal tissue. The rearrangement links TRBV6-4 to TRBJ1-2; D possibly corresponds to TRBD1 (5 bases). This TCR was recovered from an adult with Crohn's disease. The CDR3, as DNA: TGTGCCAGCAGTGACTCGGGGGTCGAGGGAGCCTACACCTTC. Translation gives CASSDSGVEGAYTF.